This T cell receptor (beta chain) appears in the sequencing data of a study of blood T cells in healthy people across ages. Study-wide context: Roughly one uniquely barcoded beta molecule per two T cells was captured.

The study, taken as a whole, reports: PBMCs left unsorted prevented a conclusive naive versus antigen-experienced comparison. The study found TCR beta diversity correlated strongly with naive T cell percentage.

With regard to this clonotype: What it recognizes is unknown. A much larger clone differs by one base, so this may be a read error.

The extraction recovered at least 6 micrograms of total RNA per sample. Next came a second PCR, run for about 7 to 12 cycles, which used a sample-barcoded 5' primer along with a J-beta primer mix. TCRdb reprocessed the 5' RACE reads with MiXCR, giving one entry per CDR3 protein. The sample holds around 800,000 distinct CDR3 sequences; about half are singletons and the top ten take over 15%. The V end lost 2 bases, the J end lost 13 bases, and 18 bases lay between the germline ends. CDR3 length equals 14 residues. The germline CDR1 and CDR2 sequences are LGHNA and YSLEER. Sequenced input: blood. This TCR came from a man older than 75 in good health. This chain links TRBV4-3 with TRBJ2-1; D remains ambiguous. The DNA for the CDR3 is TGCGCCAGCAGCCAACTAGTCCGCCAAGAGACCCAGTTCTTC. It encodes CASSQLVRQETQFF.